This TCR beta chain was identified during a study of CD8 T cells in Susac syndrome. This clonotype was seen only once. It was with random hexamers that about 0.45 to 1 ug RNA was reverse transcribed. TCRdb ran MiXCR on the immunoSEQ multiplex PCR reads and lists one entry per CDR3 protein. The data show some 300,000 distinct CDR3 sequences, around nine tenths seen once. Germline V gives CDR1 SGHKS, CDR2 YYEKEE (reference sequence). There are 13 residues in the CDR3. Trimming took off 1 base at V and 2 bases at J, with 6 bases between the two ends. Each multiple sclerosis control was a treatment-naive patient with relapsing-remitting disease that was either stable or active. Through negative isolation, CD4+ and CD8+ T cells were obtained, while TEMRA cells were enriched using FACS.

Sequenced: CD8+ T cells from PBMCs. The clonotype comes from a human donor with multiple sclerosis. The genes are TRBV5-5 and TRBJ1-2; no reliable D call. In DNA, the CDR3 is TGTGCCAGCAGCTTGACTATCAACTATGGCTACACCTTC. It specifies CASSLTINYGYTF.